This T cell receptor beta chain was documented in a study of blood T cell repertoires in COVID-19 (dated by TCRdb to the early 2020s). In the study overall: The collaborator samples originated in the United States, Italy and Spain and spanned the acute and convalescent phases of COVID-19. The prospective study material was composed of cDNA or gDNA derived from T cells, B-cell-depleted T cells, or PBMCs. Subjects who had been exposed to COVID-19, were actively infected with it, or had recovered from it provided the deeply sampled blood TCRbeta repertoires that made up the dataset. A freely available public database, intended as a resource for researchers studying the immune response to SARS-CoV-2, is where the repertoires were released. The samples were drawn from two sources: the first 160 participants of the ongoing ImmuneRACE study, and 1,254 subjects contributed by 6 global collaborators. Nearly every sample came with metadata listing a de-identified subject ID, COVID-19 status, age in years and sex. Where HLA class I and class II types were available, the types were taken from metadata supplied by the sample provider, not from assay-based typing. Paper-wide results and their limitations: The quantity of clinical and demographic metadata differed by source and by participant and was supplied without curation.

The collaborating institutions used their own protocols to collect whole blood in K2EDTA tubes. For TCRbeta analysis, collaborators shipped samples in one of three forms: frozen whole blood, isolated PBMCs, or DNA extracted from either of those sample types. The sample holds many counts of this clone. Its antigen has not been determined. Base qualities were left out, and no much larger clone turns up one base away. The immunoSEQ Assay, a bias-controlled multiplex PCR, was used to amplify TCRbeta CDR3 regions from genomic DNA. Per the source publication's procedure: Nucleated cell counts per sample were estimated from amplification of reference gene primers within the assay. To quantify the absolute abundance of each unique TCRbeta CDR3 rearrangement, sequence reads were collapsed and filtered. Productive Simpson clonality was computed per sample as the square root of Simpson's diversity index over productive rearrangements. In TCRdb, the immuneACCESS table is reduced to in-frame sequences with V and J assigned. These tables do not hold every clone; where another copy was compared, an unresolved V gene accounts for under half, and the others remain unexplained. V, J and clone size are taken as reported in that table, and D and trimming were inferred from the DNA itself. The sample table shows around 200,000 clones, and 80% to 90% are seen once. About 10% of the sample belongs to the ten largest clones.

The CDR3 goes from the cysteine to the phenylalanine over 14 residues. The sequence is cut down to CDR3 DNA, 42 bases in frame from base 1. At the junction V is shortened by 3 bases and J by 0 bases, with 9 bases in between. In the germline V gene (reference sequence), CDR1 corresponds to SEHNR and CDR2 to FQNEAQ. Recombination linked TRBV7-9 to TRBJ2-7, with the D gene not confidently named. Sequenced sample: peripheral blood. The sequence was collected from a woman of 80 years or more with acute or convalescent COVID-19. The nucleotide sequence is TGTGCCAGCAGCTTGGCCAGTACCTCCTACGAGCAGTACTTC. Its protein is CASSLASTSYEQYF.